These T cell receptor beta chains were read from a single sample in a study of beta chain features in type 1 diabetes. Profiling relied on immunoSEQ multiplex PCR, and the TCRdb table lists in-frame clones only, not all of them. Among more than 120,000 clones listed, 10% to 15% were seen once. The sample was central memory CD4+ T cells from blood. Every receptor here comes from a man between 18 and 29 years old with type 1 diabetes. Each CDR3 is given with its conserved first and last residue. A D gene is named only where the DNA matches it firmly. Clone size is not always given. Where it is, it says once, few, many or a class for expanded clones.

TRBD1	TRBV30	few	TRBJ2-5	TGTGCCTGGGACAGGGGCCCCCTAGAGACCCAGTACTTC	CAWDRGPLETQYF
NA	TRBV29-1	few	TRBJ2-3	TGCAGCGTGGGGGCAGGTGTTAGTGGAGATACGCAGTATTTT	CSVGAGVSGDTQYF
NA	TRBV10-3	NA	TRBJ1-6	TGTGCCATCAGTGACCCAAGGGTTGGCTCACCCCTCCACTTT	CAISDPRVGSPLHF
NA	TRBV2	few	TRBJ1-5	TGTGCCAGCAGTGAAGAGCATCCTAGCAATCAGCCCCAGCATTTT	CASSEEHPSNQPQHF
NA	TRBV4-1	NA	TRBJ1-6	TGCGCCAGCAGCCGTGACAGTAATAATTCACCCCTCCACTTT	CASSRDSNNSPLHF
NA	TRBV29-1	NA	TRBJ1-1	TGCAGCGTTGAAAGGGGGGGCACTGAAGCTTTCTTT	CSVERGGTEAFF
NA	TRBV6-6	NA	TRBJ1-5	TGTGCCAGCAGGTACAGCTTCAATCAGCCCCAGCATTTT	CASRYSFNQPQHF
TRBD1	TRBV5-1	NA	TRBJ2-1	TGCGCCAGCAGCTTGGACAGGGGCTCCGTCGATGAGCAGTTCTTC	CASSLDRGSVDEQFF
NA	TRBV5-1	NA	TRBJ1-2	TGCGCCAGCAGCTTGGAGGGTCAGTTCTATGGCTACACCTTC	CASSLEGQFYGYTF
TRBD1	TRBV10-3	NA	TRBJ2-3	TGTGCCTCAACTTCGTCAACAGGGGGGACAGATACGCAGTATTTT	CASTSSTGGTDTQYF
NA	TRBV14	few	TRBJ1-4	TGTGCCAGCAGCCAACGACAGTTCGTTGGCGAAAAACTGTTTTTT	CASSQRQFVGEKLFF
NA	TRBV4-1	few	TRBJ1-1	TGCGCCAGCAGCCAAGATCAGGGGCGTCCTGAAGCTTTCTTT	CASSQDQGRPEAFF
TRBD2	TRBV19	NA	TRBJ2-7	TGTGCCACCGCCGCGGGGGGCGGCAGCTACGAGCAGTACTTC	CATAAGGGSYEQYF
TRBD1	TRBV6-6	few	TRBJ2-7	TGTGCCAGCAGTTACTTCACCCGGGACAGCGAGCAGTACTTC	CASSYFTRDSEQYF
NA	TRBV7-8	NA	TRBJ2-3	TGTGCCAGCAGCTTAGAAGGGCAACCCTCTTTT	CASSLEGQPSF
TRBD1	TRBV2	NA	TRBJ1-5	TGTGCCAGCATCATTGACAGGGGGAATCAGCCCCAGCATTTT	CASIIDRGNQPQHF
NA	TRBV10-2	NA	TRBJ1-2	TGCGCCAGCAGTGGACAGACCGGCGAGGGCTACACCTTC	CASSGQTGEGYTF
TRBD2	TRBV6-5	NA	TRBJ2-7	TGTGCCGCCACCGGACTGGGAGGGCTCGAGCAGTACTTC	CAATGLGGLEQYF
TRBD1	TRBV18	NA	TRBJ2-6	TGTGCCAGCTCACCTATAGGACAGGGTCAAGCTGGGGCCAACGTCCTGACTTTC	CASSPIGQGQAGANVLTF
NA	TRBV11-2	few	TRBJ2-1	TGTGCCAGCAGCTTAGATCTTAACAATGAGCAGTTCTTC	CASSLDLNNEQFF
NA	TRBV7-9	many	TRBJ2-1	TGTGCCAGCAGCTTAGCTCAGGATGAGCAGTTCTTC	CASSLAQDEQFF
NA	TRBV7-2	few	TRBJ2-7	TGTGCCAGCAGCCTTAGTGGGGGGCGGAGGCGGATGGCCGGCTACGAGCAGTACTTC	CASSLSGGRRRMAGYEQYF
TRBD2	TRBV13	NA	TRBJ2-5	TGTGCCAGCAGCTGGCGTAGCGGGGCCCTTGAGACCCAGTACTTC	CASSWRSGALETQYF
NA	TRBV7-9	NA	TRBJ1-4	TGTGCCAGCAATAAGGGGCAGTCGTATGAAAAACTGTTTTTT	CASNKGQSYEKLFF
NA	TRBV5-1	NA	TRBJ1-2	TGCGCCAGCAGCTTGGGAGGCGAGAACTATGGCTACACCTTC	CASSLGGENYGYTF
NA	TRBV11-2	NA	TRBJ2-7	TGTGCCAGCAGCTTAGGGGGGTCCCACTACGAGCAGTACTTC	CASSLGGSHYEQYF
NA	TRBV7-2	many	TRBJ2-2	TGTGCCAGCAGAAACGGGGAAGCCGGGGAGCTGTTTTTT	CASRNGEAGELFF
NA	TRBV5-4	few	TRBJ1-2	TGTGCCAGCAGCCGTAGACAGGAAAACTATGGCTACACCTTC	CASSRRQENYGYTF
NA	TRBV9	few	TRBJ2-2	TGTGCCAGCAGCGTAGGCCCGGACCGCACCGGGGAGCTGTTTTTT	CASSVGPDRTGELFF
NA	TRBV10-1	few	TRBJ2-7	TGCGCCAGCAGTGACGGACAGACCTACGAGCAGTACTTC	CASSDGQTYEQYF
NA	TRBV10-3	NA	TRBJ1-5	TGTGCCATCAGTGATGCCAAGGGCGACAATCAGCCCCAGCATTTT	CAISDAKGDNQPQHF
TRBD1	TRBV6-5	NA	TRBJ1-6	TGTGCCAGCAGTTACATGGACAGGGGTAATTCACCCCTCCACTTT	CASSYMDRGNSPLHF
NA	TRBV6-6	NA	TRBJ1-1	TGTGCCAGCAGTGCCACCTTTGGCGCTGAAGCTTTCTTT	CASSATFGAEAFF
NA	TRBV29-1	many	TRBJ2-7	TGCAGCGTTGGAAGCAGACCCTACGAGCAGTACTTC	CSVGSRPYEQYF
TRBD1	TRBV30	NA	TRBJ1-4	TGTGCCTGGAGCAGACAGGGAGCAGCTAATGAAAAACTGTTTTTT	CAWSRQGAANEKLFF
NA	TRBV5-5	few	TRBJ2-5	TGTGCCAGCAGATATACAGGGTCAGAGACCCAGTACTTC	CASRYTGSETQYF
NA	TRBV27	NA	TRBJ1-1	TGTGCCAGCAGTTCCTTTGGCGATGGGAACACTGAAGCTTTCTTT	CASSSFGDGNTEAFF
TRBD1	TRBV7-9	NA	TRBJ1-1	TGTGCCAGCAGCGCCGACAGGGCCTTGAACACTGAAGCTTTCTTT	CASSADRALNTEAFF
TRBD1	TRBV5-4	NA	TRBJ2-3	TGTGCCAGCAGCCCCGGACAGGGCCGAGATACGCAGTATTTT	CASSPGQGRDTQYF
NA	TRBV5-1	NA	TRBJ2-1	TGCGCCAGCAGCTTGGCAGGGCCCAATGAGCAGTTCTTC	CASSLAGPNEQFF
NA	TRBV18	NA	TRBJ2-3	TGTGCCAGCTCACCGGCAGGGGCCCTCACAGATACGCAGTATTTT	CASSPAGALTDTQYF
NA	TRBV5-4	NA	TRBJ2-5	TGTGCCAGCAGCTTTAAGGGGATACAAGAGACCCAGTACTTC	CASSFKGIQETQYF
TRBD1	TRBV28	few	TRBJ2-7	TGTGCCAGCAGCCCAGGGGGCGCCAACTACGAGCAGTACTTC	CASSPGGANYEQYF
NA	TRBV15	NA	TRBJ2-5	TGTGCCACCAGCAGAGATCTCCTGGGGGAGACCCAGTACTTC	CATSRDLLGETQYF
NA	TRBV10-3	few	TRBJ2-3	TGTGCCAGCACTACAGAGGCAGATACGCAGTATTTT	CASTTEADTQYF
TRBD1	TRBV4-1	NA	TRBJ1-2	TGCGCCAGCAGCCACGTTGGACAGGGAGAGAAAAATGGCTACACCTTC	CASSHVGQGEKNGYTF
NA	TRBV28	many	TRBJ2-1	TGTGCCAGCAGCCTTGGACTCTACAATGAGCAGTTCTTC	CASSLGLYNEQFF
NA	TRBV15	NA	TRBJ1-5	TGTGCCACCAGCAGATCGGAAGCGCCCCAGCATTTT	CATSRSEAPQHF
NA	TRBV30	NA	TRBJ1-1	TGTGCCTGGAGTGCAGGAATGAACACTGAAGCTTTCTTT	CAWSAGMNTEAFF
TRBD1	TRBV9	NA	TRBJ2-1	TGTGCCAGCAGCCCCCCGGGACAGGGGGGTGGTGAGCAGTTCTTC	CASSPPGQGGGEQFF
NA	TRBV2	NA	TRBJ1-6	TGTGCCAGCAGTCCCCGGACTTCGGTCAAGTCACCCCTCCACTTT	CASSPRTSVKSPLHF
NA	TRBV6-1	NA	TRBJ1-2	TGTGCCAGCAGCGTACCGGGACTAATCGGCTACACCTTC	CASSVPGLIGYTF
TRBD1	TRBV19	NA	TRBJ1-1	TGTGCCACCCGGGACAGGAACACTGAAGCTTTCTTT	CATRDRNTEAFF
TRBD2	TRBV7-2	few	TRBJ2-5	TGTGCCAGCAGCTCGCTAGCGGGGGGGCGTGAGACCCAGTACTTC	CASSSLAGGRETQYF
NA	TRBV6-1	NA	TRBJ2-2	TGTGCCAGCAGGGGGGTTTCGAACACCGGGGAGCTGTTTTTT	CASRGVSNTGELFF